This TCR beta chain was sequenced for a study of early T cells in non-severe SARS-CoV-2 infection. MiXCR, applied by TCRdb to the 5' RACE reads, yields one record per CDR3 protein. The sample records fewer than 130,000 distinct CDR3 sequences, approximately 12% being singletons. There are many counts of this clonotype. CDR3 length equals 15 residues. The ends were cut back, 4 bases at V and 0 bases at J, with 14 bases in the middle. The germline gives CDR1 SGDLS, CDR2 YYNGEE. The material was whole blood, obtained at baseline. The V call is TRBV9, the J call TRBJ2-7; possibly TRBD1 or TRBD2 for D (5 bases each). This clonotype was obtained from an adult who was a healthcare worker with PCR-confirmed SARS-CoV-2 infection or an uninfected control (not recorded which). The CDR3 DNA reads as TGTGCCAGCAGCTCGGGGCCTACCGCCTCCTACGAGCAGTACTTC. Translating gives CASSSGPTASYEQYF.